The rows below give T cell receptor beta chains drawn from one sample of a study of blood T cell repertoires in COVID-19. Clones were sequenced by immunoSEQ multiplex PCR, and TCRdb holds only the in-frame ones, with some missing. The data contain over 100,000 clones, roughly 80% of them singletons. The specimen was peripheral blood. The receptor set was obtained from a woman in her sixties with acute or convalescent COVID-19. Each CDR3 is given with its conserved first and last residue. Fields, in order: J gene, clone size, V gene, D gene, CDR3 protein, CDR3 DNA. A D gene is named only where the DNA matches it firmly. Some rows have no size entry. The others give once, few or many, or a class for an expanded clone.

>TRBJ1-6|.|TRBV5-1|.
CASSLDTGPNSPLHF
TGCGCCAGCAGCTTGGATACAGGGCCCAATTCACCCCTCCACTTT
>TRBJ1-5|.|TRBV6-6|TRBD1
CASKGQGYQPQHF
TGTGCCAGCAAGGGACAGGGATATCAGCCCCAGCATTTT
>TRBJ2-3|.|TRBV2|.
CASLLGGSTDTQYF
TGTGCCAGCTTGTTAGGGGGTAGCACAGATACGCAGTATTTT
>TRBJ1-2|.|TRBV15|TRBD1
CATSRVRGTGQLYGYTF
TGTGCCACCAGCAGAGTGCGGGGTACGGGACAGTTATATGGCTACACCTTC
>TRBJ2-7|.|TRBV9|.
CASSPDMSSYEQYF
TGTGCCAGCAGCCCCGATATGAGCTCCTACGAGCAGTACTTC
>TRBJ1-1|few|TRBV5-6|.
CASSFAGGAPTAFF
TGTGCCAGCAGCTTCGCTGGCGGGGCCCCCACGGCTTTCTTT
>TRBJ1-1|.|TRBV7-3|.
CASSPLGPNTEAFF
TGTGCCAGCAGCCCTCTAGGCCCCAACACTGAAGCTTTCTTT
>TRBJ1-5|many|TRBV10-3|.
CAISDGQGYQPQHF
TGTGCCATCAGTGATGGGCAGGGTTATCAGCCCCAGCATTTT
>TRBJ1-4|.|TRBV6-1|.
CASSEFGGGAEKLFF
TGTGCCAGCAGTGAATTTGGCGGCGGTGCTGAAAAACTGTTTTTT
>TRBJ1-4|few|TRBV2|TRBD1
CASSGETGRPNEKLFF
TGTGCCAGCAGTGGTGAGACAGGGCGCCCTAATGAAAAACTGTTTTTT
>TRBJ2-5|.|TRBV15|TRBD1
CATSRPGQGRQETQYF
TGTGCCACCAGCAGACCCGGACAGGGTCGGCAAGAGACCCAGTACTTC
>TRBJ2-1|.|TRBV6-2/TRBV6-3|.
CASSVTYNGQFF
TGTGCCAGCAGTGTAACATATAATGGGCAGTTCTTC
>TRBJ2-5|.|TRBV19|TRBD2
CATRLAAQETQYF
TGTGCCACCAGACTAGCGGCACAAGAGACCCAGTACTTC
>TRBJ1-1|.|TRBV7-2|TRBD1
CASSFLNGQAGEAFF
TGTGCCAGCAGCTTCCTCAATGGACAGGCTGGGGAAGCTTTCTTT
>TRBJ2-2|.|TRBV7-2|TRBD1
CASIHRDRIYTGELFF
TGTGCCAGCATCCACCGGGACAGGATATACACCGGGGAGCTGTTTTTT
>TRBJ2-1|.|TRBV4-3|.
CASSQERWWREGDEQFF
TGCGCCAGCAGCCAAGAGAGGTGGTGGAGGGAGGGGGATGAGCAGTTCTTC
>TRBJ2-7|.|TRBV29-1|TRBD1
CSVVPRQGSKEQYF
TGCAGCGTTGTCCCACGACAGGGATCTAAAGAGCAGTACTTC
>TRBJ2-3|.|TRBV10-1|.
CASSLAGSADTQYF
TGCGCCAGCAGTCTGGCAGGGTCCGCAGATACGCAGTATTTT
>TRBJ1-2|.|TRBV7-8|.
CASSLDRGGYGYTF
TGTGCCAGCAGCTTAGATAGAGGCGGCTATGGCTACACCTTC
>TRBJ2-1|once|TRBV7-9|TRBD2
CASPRARRGSPDSYNEQFF
TGTGCCAGCCCCCGGGCGAGGCGGGGGAGTCCGGACTCCTACAATGAGCAGTTCTTC
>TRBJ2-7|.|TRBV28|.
CASSFWASDEQYF
TGTGCCAGCAGTTTCTGGGCGTCGGACGAGCAGTACTTC
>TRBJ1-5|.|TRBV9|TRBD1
CASSQGVSNQPQHF
TGTGCCAGCAGCCAGGGGGTGAGCAATCAGCCCCAGCATTTT
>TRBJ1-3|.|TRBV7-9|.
CASSRGEASGNTIYF
TGTGCCAGCAGCCGGGGGGAGGCCTCTGGAAACACCATATATTTT
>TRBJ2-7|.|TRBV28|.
CASSFVSYEQYF
TGTGCCAGCAGTTTTGTCAGCTACGAGCAGTACTTC
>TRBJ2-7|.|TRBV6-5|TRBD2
CASSRRLAVAYEQYF
TGTGCCAGCAGTCGACGACTAGCGGTCGCCTACGAGCAGTACTTC
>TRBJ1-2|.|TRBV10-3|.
CAISESGYGYTF
TGTGCCATCAGTGAATCCGGCTATGGCTACACCTTC
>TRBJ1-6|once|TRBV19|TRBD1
CASSISGQGNSPLHF
TGTGCCAGTAGTATATCCGGACAGGGAAATTCACCCCTCCACTTT
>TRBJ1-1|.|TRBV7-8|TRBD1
CASRLTGTVNTEAFF
TGTGCCAGCAGATTAACCGGGACAGTGAACACTGAAGCTTTCTTT
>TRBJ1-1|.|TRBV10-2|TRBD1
CASSEAGGGTEAFF
TGCGCCAGCAGTGAAGCAGGGGGAGGAACTGAAGCTTTCTTT
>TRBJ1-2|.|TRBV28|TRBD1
CASSPTVGQGGGYTF
TGTGCCAGCAGTCCCACCGTGGGACAGGGAGGCGGCTACACCTTC
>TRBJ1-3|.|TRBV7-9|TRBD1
CASSSSGTGQNTIYF
TGTGCCAGCAGCTCGTCCGGGACAGGGCAAAACACCATATATTTT
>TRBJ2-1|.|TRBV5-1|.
CASSLRITYNEQFF
TGCGCCAGCAGCTTGAGAATCACTTACAATGAGCAGTTCTTC
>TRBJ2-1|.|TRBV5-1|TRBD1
CASREGQGSSEQFF
TGCGCCAGCAGGGAGGGACAGGGATCGAGTGAGCAGTTCTTC
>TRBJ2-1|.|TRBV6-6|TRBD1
CASRNTQGADEQFF
TGTGCCAGCAGAAATACCCAGGGGGCGGATGAGCAGTTCTTC
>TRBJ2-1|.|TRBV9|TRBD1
CASSSERGPTYNEQFF
TGTGCCAGCAGCTCGGAGAGGGGGCCCACCTACAATGAGCAGTTCTTC
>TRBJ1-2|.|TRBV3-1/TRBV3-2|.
CASSFRGGYTF
TGTGCCAGCAGCTTTCGCGGTGGCTACACCTTC
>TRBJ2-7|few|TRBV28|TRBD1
CASAPGQLYEQYF
TGTGCCAGTGCCCCGGGACAGCTCTACGAGCAGTACTTC
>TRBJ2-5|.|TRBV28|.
CASSLTGFQETQYF
TGTGCCAGCAGTCTCACAGGGTTTCAAGAGACCCAGTACTTC
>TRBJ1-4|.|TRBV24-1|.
CATSEADGGIEKLFF
TGTGCCACCAGTGAAGCGGACGGGGGGATTGAAAAACTGTTTTTT
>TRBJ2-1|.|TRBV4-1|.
CASSQGGTWDEQFF
TGCGCCAGCAGCCAAGGGGGGACTTGGGATGAGCAGTTCTTC
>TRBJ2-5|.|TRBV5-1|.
CASSLEVLGAGRETQYF
TGCGCCAGCAGCTTGGAAGTGTTAGGGGCCGGGAGAGAGACCCAGTACTTC
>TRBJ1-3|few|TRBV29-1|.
CSVDGSGSGSGNTIYF
TGCAGCGTTGATGGGTCGGGTTCGGGCTCTGGAAACACCATATATTTT
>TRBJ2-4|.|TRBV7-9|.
CASSLSGENIQYF
TGTGCCAGCAGCTTATCGGGGGAAAACATTCAGTACTTC
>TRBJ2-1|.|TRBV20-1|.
CSAPNRVGQFF
TGCAGTGCGCCAAACAGGGTCGGGCAGTTCTTC
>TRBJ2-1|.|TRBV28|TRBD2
CASSLRSGGARNEQFF
TGTGCCAGCAGTTTACGGTCGGGAGGGGCACGCAATGAGCAGTTCTTC
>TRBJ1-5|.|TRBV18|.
CASSPTMAEDMPQHF
TGTGCCAGCTCACCGACGATGGCGGAGGATATGCCCCAGCATTTT
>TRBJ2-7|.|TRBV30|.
CAWTPGVGSYEQYF
TGTGCCTGGACGCCGGGAGTCGGCTCCTACGAGCAGTACTTC
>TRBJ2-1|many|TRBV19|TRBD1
CASSIDRGTGGYNEQFF
TGTGCCAGTAGTATAGATCGGGGGACAGGGGGCTACAATGAGCAGTTCTTC
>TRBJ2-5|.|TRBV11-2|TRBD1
CASSLDLSQGETQYF
TGTGCCAGCAGCTTAGATCTCTCACAGGGGGAGACCCAGTACTTC
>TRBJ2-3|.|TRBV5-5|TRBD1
CASILAGQGTDTQYF
TGTGCCAGCATCCTGGCTGGACAGGGGACAGATACGCAGTATTTT
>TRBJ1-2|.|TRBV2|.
CASSRGLSTGYTF
TGTGCCAGCAGCCGAGGGCTTTCAACGGGCTACACCTTC
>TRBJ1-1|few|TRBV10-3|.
CAISPERSGNTEAFF
TGTGCCATCAGTCCCGAGAGGAGCGGAAACACTGAAGCTTTCTTT
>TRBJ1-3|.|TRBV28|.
CASSVPPGVSGNTIYF
TGTGCCAGCAGTGTTCCCCCAGGGGTCTCTGGAAACACCATATATTTT
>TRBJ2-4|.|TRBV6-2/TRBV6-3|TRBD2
CASSLGGGKNIQYF
TGTGCCAGCAGTTTAGGCGGGGGCAAAAACATTCAGTACTTC